The 10 T cell receptor beta chains below all came from one sample that was sequenced in a study of blood T cell repertoires in COVID-19. Clones were sequenced by immunoSEQ multiplex PCR, and TCRdb holds only the in-frame ones, with some missing. The table records around 80,000 clones, around three quarters of them present only once. Specimen: peripheral blood. The receptor source for this set is a woman of 80 years or more with active or convalescent COVID-19.

V and J are TRBV6-2 or TRBV6-3 and TRBJ1-4; D is ambiguous. The CDR3 is made up of 12 amino acids. CDR1 is MNHEY and CDR2 is SVGEGT in the germline V gene. V lost 2 bases to trimming and J lost 8 bases, with 6 bases between them. The CDR3 nucleotides are TGTGCCAGCAGTTACGGGAGGGAAAAACTGTTTTTT. Translating gives CASSYGREKLFF.

The rearrangement uses TRBV7-8 and TRBJ1-4, with TRBD1 identical over 8 bases. This CDR3 is built from 15 residues. The trim removed 2 bases at V and 10 bases at J, leaving 9 bases unmatched. Germline V gene data show CDR1 as SGHVS and CDR2 as FQNEAQ. The CDR3 spells CASSLSGQGARKLFF. CDR3 sequence (DNA): TGTGCCAGCAGCTTATCCGGGCAGGGGGCTCGAAAACTGTTTTTT.

The rearrangement joins TRBV5-1 to TRBJ1-1, with D hard to call. Trimming pared 4 bases from V and 4 bases from J, leaving 5 bases between. This CDR3 is built from 11 residues. Germline values: CDR1 SGHRS, CDR2 YFSETQ. The CDR3 sequence is CASSDSTEAFF. The CDR3 DNA sequence: TGCGCCAGCAGCGATAGCACTGAAGCTTTCTTT.

As regards this clone: The identical CDR3 is also encoded by other nucleotide sequences in the sample. This sequence joins TRBV9 and TRBJ2-3, with 10 nucleotides matching TRBD2. CDR1 is SGDLS, CDR2 YYNGEE, per germline. Germline trimming cut 1 base from V and 2 bases from J; bases unmatched to any gene: 4. The CDR3 runs to 16 residues. The CDR3 bases are TGTGCCAGCAGCGTATCTAGCGGGGGCTCCACAGATACGCAGTATTTT. Encoded protein: CASSVSSGGSTDTQYF.

This clone was picked up a small number of times. The chain carries TRBV24-1 and TRBJ2-6; TRBD1 might be the D (6 bases). The V and J ends lost 5 bases and 0 bases respectively, with 13 bases between them. The CDR3 totals 17 residues. CDR1 and CDR2 from the germline V gene are KGHDR and SFDVKD. The CDR3 loop reads CATSGGDTVSGANVLTF. CDR3 DNA: TGTGCCACCAGTGGAGGGGACACCGTCTCTGGGGCCAACGTCCTGACTTTC.

This clone was seen many times. The rearrangement uses TRBV18 and TRBJ1-2; possible D gene TRBD1, 5 bases. The CDR3 runs 12 residues. Germline lookup yields CDR1 KGHSH and CDR2 LQKENI. Between the trimmed V and J ends, which lost 6 bases and 1 base, there was a span of 6 bases. CDR3 in amino acids: CASSQGNYGYTF. For the CDR3, the DNA is TGTGCCAGCTCGCAGGGTAACTATGGCTACACCTTC.

This chain links TRBV6-2 or TRBV6-3 with TRBJ1-6, with a tentative D call TRBD1 (6 bases). This CDR3 region has 15 residues. Between the trimmed V and J ends, which lost 6 bases and 4 bases, there was a span of 13 bases. Germline V gene sequence: CDR1 MNHEY, CDR2 SVGEGT. In nucleotides, the CDR3 is TGTGCCAGCAGCTTTCTGGGGGCTTATAATTCACCCCTCCACTTT. It specifies CASSFLGAYNSPLHF.

This clone was seen a handful of times. The gene calls are TRBV10-2 and TRBJ2-5, with D maybe TRBD2 (7 bases). The V gene's germline CDR1 is WSHSY and CDR2 SAAADI. Deletions cut 2 bases from V and 5 bases from J, with 12 bases between. CDR3 size: 14 residues. CDR3: CASSERGGWETQYF. The CDR3, as DNA: TGCGCCAGCAGTGAGAGGGGGGGCTGGGAGACCCAGTACTTC.

The table lists this clone with a count of one. The chain has TRBV19 and TRBJ2-7; perhaps TRBD2 as D (7 bases). Germline V lookup: CDR1 LNHDA, CDR2 SQIVND (reference sequence). V was shortened by 4 bases and J by 2 bases, with 9 bases between the two germline ends. The CDR3 is made up of 13 amino acids. CDR3 in DNA: TGTGCCAGTAGTAGCGGGGGCCCCTACGAGCAGTACTTC. Encoded protein: CASSSGGPYEQYF.

The rearrangement links TRBV2 to TRBJ2-7; 8 bases are shared with TRBD1. This CDR3 is 20 amino acids long. CDR1 and CDR2 from the germline V gene are SNHLY and FYNNEI. Trimming removed 5 bases from V and 0 bases from J; junction bases left unmatched: 21. The CDR3 spells CASSTHPGQASRVNSYEQYF. CDR3 nucleotides: TGTGCCAGCAGTACCCACCCGGGACAGGCGTCACGTGTCAACTCCTACGAGCAGTACTTC.